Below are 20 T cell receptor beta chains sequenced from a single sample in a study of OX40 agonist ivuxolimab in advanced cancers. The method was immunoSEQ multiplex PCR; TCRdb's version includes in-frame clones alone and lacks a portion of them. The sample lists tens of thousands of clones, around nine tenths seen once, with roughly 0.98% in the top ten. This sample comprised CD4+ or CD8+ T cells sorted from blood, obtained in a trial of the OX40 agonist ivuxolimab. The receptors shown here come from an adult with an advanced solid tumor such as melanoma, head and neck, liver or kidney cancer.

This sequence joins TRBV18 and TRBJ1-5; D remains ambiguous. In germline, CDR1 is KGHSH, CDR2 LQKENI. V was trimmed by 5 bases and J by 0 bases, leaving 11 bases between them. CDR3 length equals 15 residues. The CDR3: CASSTTQDSNQPQHF. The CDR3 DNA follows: TGTGCCAGCTCAACTACTCAGGATAGCAATCAGCCCCAGCATTTT. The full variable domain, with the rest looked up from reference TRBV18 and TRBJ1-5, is NAGVMQNPRHLVRRRGQEARLRCSPMKGHSHVYWYRQLPEEGLKFMVYLQKENIIDESGMPKERFSAEFPKEGPSILRIQQVVRGDSAAYFCASSTTQDSNQPQHFGDGTRLSIL.

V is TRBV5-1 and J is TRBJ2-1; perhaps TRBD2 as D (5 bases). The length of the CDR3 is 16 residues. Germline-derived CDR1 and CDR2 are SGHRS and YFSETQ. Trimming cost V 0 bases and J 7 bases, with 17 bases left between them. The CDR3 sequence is CASSLGERSRVNEQFF. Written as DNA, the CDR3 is TGCGCCAGCAGCTTGGGGGAGCGGAGTAGGGTTAATGAGCAGTTCTTC. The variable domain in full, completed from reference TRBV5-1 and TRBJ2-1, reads KAGVTQTPRYLIKTRGQQVTLSCSPISGHRSVSWYQQTPGQGLQFLFEYFSETQRNKGNFPGRFSGRQFSNSRSEMNVSTLELGDSALYLCASSLGERSRVNEQFFGPGTRLTVL.

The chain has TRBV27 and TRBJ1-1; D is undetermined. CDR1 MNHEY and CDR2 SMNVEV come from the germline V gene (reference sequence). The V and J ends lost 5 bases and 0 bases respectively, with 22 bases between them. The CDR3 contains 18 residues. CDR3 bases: TGTGCCAGCAGTCCACTCAAAAGAAGGGCACAGATGAACACTGAAGCTTTCTTT. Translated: CASSPLKRRAQMNTEAFF.

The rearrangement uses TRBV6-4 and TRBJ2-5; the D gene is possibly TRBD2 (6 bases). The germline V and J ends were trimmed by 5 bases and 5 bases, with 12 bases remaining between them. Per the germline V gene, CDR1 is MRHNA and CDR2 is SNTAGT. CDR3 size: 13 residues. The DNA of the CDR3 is TGTGCCAGCAGTTTGGAGGGCGCGGAGACCCAGTACTTC. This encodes CASSLEGAETQYF.

This chain's CDR3 is CASSLGASGRAGEQFF. The DNA of the CDR3 is TGTGCCAGCAGCTTAGGGGCTAGCGGGAGGGCGGGTGAGCAGTTCTTC. This rearrangement joins TRBV7-3 to TRBJ2-1; 12 bases are shared with TRBD2. Germline CDR1 SGHTA, CDR2 FQGTGA. J lost 9 bases, V lost 2 bases, and 8 bases had no gene match. This CDR3 region has 16 residues.

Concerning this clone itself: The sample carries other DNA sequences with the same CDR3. The CDR3 region is CASSHETGSSYEQYF. CDR3 in DNA: TGCGCCAGCAGCCATGAGACAGGGAGCTCCTACGAGCAGTACTTC. The chain employs TRBV5-1 and TRBJ2-7, with 7 bases lining up with TRBD1. V lost 4 bases to trimming and J lost 0 bases; unmatched junction nucleotides: 7. The CDR3 is made up of 15 amino acids. The germline V gene has CDR1 SGHRS and CDR2 YFSETQ.

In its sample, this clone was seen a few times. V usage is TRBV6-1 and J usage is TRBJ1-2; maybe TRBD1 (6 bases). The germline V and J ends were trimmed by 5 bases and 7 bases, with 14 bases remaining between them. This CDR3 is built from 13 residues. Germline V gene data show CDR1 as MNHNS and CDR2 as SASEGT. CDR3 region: CASSTRQDSGYTF. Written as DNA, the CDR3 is TGTGCCAGCAGTACCCGACAGGATAGTGGCTACACCTTC.

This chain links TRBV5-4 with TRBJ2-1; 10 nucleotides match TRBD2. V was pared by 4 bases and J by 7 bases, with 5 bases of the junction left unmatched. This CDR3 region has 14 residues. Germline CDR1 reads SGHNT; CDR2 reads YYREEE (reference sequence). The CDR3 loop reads CASSGPSGSNEQFF. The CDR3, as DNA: TGTGCCAGCAGCGGTCCTAGCGGGAGTAATGAGCAGTTCTTC. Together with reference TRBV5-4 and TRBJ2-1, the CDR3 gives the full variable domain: ETGVTQSPTHLIKTRGQQVTLRCSSQSGHNTVSWYQQALGQGPQFIFQYYREEENGRGNFPPRFSGLQFPNYSSELNVNALELDDSALYLCASSGPSGSNEQFFGPGTRLTVL.

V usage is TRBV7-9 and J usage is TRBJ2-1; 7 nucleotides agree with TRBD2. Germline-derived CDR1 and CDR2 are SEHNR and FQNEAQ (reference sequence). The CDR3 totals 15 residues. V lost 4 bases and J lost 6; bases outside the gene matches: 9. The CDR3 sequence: CASSSGLGVSNEQFF. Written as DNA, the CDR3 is TGTGCCAGCAGCTCAGGACTAGGAGTGAGCAATGAGCAGTTCTTC.

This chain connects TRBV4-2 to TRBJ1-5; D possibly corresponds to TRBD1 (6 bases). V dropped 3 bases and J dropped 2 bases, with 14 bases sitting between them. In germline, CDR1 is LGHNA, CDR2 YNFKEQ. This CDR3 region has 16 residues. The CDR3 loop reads CASSQATGLRNQPQHF. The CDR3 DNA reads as TGTGCCAGCAGCCAGGCAACAGGGTTGCGCAATCAGCCCCAGCATTTT.

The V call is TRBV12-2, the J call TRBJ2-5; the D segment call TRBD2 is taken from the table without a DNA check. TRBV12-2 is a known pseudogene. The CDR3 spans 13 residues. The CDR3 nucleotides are TGTGCAAGTTCCCTGCGGGAGGAAGAGACCCAGTACTTC. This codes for CASSLREEETQYF.

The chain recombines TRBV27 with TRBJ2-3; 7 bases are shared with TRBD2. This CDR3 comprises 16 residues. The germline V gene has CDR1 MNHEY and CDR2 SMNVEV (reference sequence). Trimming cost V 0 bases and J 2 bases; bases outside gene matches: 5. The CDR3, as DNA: TGTGCCAGCAGTTTATCCGCGGGAGTAGTCACAGATACGCAGTATTTT. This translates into CASSLSAGVVTDTQYF.

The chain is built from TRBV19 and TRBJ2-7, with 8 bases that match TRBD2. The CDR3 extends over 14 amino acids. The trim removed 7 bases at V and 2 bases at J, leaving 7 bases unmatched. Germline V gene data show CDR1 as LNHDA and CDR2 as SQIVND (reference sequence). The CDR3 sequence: CASTWGREAYEQYF. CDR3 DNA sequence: TGTGCCAGTACGTGGGGGCGGGAGGCCTACGAGCAGTACTTC.

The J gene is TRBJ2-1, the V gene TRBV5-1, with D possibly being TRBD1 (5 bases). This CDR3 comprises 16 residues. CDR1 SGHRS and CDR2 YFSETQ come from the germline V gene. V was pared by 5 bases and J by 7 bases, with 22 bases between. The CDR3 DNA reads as TGCGCCAGCAGGGTTGGAGATGGTCAGGGAAGGAATGAGCAGTTCTTC. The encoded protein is CASRVGDGQGRNEQFF.

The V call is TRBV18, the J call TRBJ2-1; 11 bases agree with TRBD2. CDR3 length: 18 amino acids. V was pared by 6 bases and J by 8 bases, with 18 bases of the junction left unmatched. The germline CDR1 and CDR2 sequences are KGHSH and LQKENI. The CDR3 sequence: CASSPSGLAAGRVDEQFF. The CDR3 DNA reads TGTGCCAGCTCTCCCTCGGGACTAGCGGCGGGTAGGGTAGATGAGCAGTTCTTC.

In nucleotides, the CDR3 is TGTGCCAGCAGCTTAGAGGGGGGAAGGGGCGGCTACACCTTC. Amino acids: CASSLEGGRGGYTF. The V and J genes are TRBV7-2 and TRBJ1-2; possible D gene TRBD1, 6 bases. The CDR3 sequence is 14 residues long. Germline V CDR1 and CDR2: SGHTA, FQGNSA. Trimming took off 1 base at V and 8 bases at J, with 14 bases between the two ends.

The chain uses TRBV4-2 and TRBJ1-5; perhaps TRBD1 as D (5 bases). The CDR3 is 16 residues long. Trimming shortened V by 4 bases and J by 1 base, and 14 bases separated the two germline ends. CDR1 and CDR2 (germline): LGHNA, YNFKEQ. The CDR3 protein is CASSRVQTESNQPQHF. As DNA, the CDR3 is TGTGCCAGCAGCCGAGTACAGACAGAAAGCAATCAGCCCCAGCATTTT.

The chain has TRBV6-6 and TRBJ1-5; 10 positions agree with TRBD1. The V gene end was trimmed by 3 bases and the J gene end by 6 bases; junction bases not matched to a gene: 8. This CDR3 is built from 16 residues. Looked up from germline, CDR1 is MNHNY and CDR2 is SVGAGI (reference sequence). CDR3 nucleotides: TGTGCCAGCAGTTATGCCAGGGGACAGGGGCCTCAGCCCCAGCATTTT. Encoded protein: CASSYARGQGPQPQHF.

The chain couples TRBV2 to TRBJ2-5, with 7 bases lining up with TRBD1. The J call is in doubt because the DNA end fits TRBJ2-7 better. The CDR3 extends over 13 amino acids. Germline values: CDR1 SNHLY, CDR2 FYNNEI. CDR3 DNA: TGTGCCAGCAGCTGGACAGGTTCCTACGAGCAGTACTTC. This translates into CASSWTGSYEQYF.

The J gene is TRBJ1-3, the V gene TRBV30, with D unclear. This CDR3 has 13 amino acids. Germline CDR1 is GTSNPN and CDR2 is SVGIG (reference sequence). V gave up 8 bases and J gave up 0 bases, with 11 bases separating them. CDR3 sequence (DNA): TGTGCCGTCAGGCTGCACTCTGGAAACACCATATATTTT. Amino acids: CAVRLHSGNTIYF.